A selection of T cell receptor beta chains follows, all from one sample in a study of siplizumab effects on memory and regulatory T cells. The assay was immunoSEQ multiplex PCR, and TCRdb's table has in-frame clones only and misses some. The table includes under 85,000 clones, roughly 88% detected once. The source material was Tregs sorted from blood. The receptors derive from a human donor in good health. Each CDR3 is given with its conserved first and last residue. The D gene is left open where the match is weak. Size tells how often a clone was seen (once, few, many) or the class of an expanded clone, and some rows leave it out.

J gene	V gene	D gene	clone size	CDR3 protein	CDR3 DNA
TRBJ2-1	TRBV5-4	TRBD2	.	CASSLLAGDYNEQFF	TGTGCCAGCAGCTTACTAGCGGGCGACTACAATGAGCAGTTCTTC
TRBJ2-5	TRBV6-6	.	.	CASSGRETQYF	TGTGCCAGCTCGGGGCGGGAGACCCAGTACTTC
TRBJ1-3	TRBV18	.	.	CASSPAVGVSGNTIYF	TGTGCCAGCTCACCCGCAGTGGGAGTTTCTGGAAACACCATATATTTT
TRBJ1-3	TRBV9	TRBD1	.	CASSVGRTGLRNTIYF	TGTGCCAGCAGCGTCGGAAGGACAGGGCTTAGAAACACCATATATTTT
TRBJ1-6	TRBV4-2	TRBD1	.	CASSGQGDSPLHF	TGTGCCAGCAGCGGACAGGGGGATTCACCCCTCCACTTT
TRBJ1-1	TRBV5-4	.	once	CASSKGGRLGVITEAFF	TGTGCCAGCAGCAAAGGTGGGAGGTTAGGTGTGATCACTGAAGCTTTCTTT
TRBJ2-7	TRBV5-1	.	.	CASSFQGNGYEQYF	TGCGCCAGCAGCTTTCAGGGTAATGGCTACGAGCAGTACTTC
TRBJ1-1	TRBV10-2	.	.	CASSEEGGRTEAFF	TGCGCCAGCAGTGAGGAAGGGGGGAGGACTGAAGCTTTCTTT
TRBJ2-7	TRBV10-3	.	.	CAISESHLELGVAEQYF	TGTGCCATCAGTGAGTCCCACTTGGAGTTGGGGGTGGCCGAGCAGTACTTC
TRBJ2-7	TRBV7-6	.	.	CASSLARDEQYF	TGTGCCAGCAGCTTAGCGCGAGACGAGCAGTACTTC
TRBJ1-2	TRBV5-6	.	.	CASSIGQVYGYTF	TGTGCCAGCAGCATTGGGCAGGTCTATGGCTACACCTTC
TRBJ2-3	TRBV5-6	.	few	CASSLGLYSINTDTQYF	TGTGCCAGCAGCTTGGGGCTCTACAGCATCAACACAGATACGCAGTATTTT
TRBJ1-5	TRBV5-4	.	.	CASSLGGGQGINQPQHF	TGTGCCAGCAGCTTGGGAGGCGGTCAGGGGATCAATCAGCCCCAGCATTTT